These 3 T cell receptor beta chains share one sample of origin, sequenced in a study of tumor-infiltrating lymphocytes in oesophageal squamous cell carcinoma. TCRdb fed the PCR reads into MiXCR, producing one record per CDR3 protein. The sample lists about 11,000 distinct CDR3 sequences; roughly 54% were seen once. Input material: esophageal tumor tissue. These receptors all come from a male donor with esophageal squamous cell carcinoma.

This clonotype was seen many times. The gene calls are TRBV6-2 or TRBV6-3 and TRBJ2-7; 9 nucleotides align to TRBD2. The CDR3 consists of 15 residues. V was clipped by 0 bases and J by 7 bases; unmatched bases: 7. In germline, CDR1 is MNHEY, CDR2 SVGEGT. CDR3 sequence (DNA): TGTGCCAGCAGTTACTCGACCCTAGCGGGGAGGGAGCAGTACTTC. Its translation is CASSYSTLAGREQYF.

The CDR3 bases are TGTGCCAGCAGCTTGGGGACTAGCGGGATGTCCAAGTCCAATGAGCAGTACTTC. It is translated as CASSLGTSGMSKSNEQYF. The chain is built from TRBV7-6 and TRBJ2-5; 13 bases agree with TRBD2. The CDR3 is made up of 18 amino acids. Germline V gene lookup returns CDR1 SGHVS and CDR2 FNYEAQ. V shed 3 bases, J shed 11 bases, and the junction held 18 bases outside the gene matches.

The J gene is TRBJ2-7, the V gene TRBV19, with 9 nucleotides matching TRBD1. TRBJ1-2 matches the DNA end more closely, so the J call is doubtful. The CDR3 contains 17 residues. Germline CDR1 and CDR2: LNHDA and SQIVND (reference sequence). The CDR3 coding sequence is TGTGCCAGTAGTATTCTAACCGGGACAGGGATTGGAGGGGGCTACACCTTC. Translation gives CASSILTGTGIGGGYTF.